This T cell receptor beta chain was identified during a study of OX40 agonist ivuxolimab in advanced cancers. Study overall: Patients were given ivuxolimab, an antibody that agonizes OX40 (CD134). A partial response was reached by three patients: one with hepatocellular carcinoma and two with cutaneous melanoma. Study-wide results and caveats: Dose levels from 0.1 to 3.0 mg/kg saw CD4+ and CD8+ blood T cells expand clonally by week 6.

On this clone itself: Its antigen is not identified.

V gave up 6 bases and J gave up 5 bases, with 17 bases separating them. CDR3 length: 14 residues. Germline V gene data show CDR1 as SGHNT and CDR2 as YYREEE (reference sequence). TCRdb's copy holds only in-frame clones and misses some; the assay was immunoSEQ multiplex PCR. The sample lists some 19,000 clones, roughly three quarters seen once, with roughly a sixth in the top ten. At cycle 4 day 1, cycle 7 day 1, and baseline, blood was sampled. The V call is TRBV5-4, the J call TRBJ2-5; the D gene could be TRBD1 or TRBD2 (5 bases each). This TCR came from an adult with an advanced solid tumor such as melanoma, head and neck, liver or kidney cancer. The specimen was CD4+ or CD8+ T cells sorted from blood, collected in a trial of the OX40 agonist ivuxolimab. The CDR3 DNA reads TGTGCCAGCAACCTTCGGGACCTGGAGGAGACCCAGTACTTC. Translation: CASNLRDLEETQYF.